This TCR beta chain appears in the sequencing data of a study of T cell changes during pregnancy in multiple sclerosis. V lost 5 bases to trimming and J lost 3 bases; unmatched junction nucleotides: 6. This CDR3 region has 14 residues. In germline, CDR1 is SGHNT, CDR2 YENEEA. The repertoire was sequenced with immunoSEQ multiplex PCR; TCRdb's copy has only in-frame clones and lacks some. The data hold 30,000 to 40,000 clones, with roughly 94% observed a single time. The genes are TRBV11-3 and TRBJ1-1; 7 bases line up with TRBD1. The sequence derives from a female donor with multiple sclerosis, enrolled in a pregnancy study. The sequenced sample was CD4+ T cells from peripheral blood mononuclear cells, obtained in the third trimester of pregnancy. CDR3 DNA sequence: TGTGCCAGCAGCCCCCAGGGGGTTGACACTGAAGCTTTCTTT. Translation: CASSPQGVDTEAFF.